These 24 T cell receptor beta chains were sequenced from one sample in a study of human T cells and chemical hapten exposure. TCRdb re-analysed the RACE reads in MiXCR, keeping a single row per CDR3 protein. The sample contains over 100,000 distinct CDR3 sequences, 9% to 10% of which appear only once. Stated time point: healthy volunteer bleed at 2 weeks. Total RNA was extracted from unfractionated whole blood. Specimen: whole blood. These receptors came from a male donor in good health. Some clones in this sample may be carry-over from other donors' samples.

The table lists this clonotype with a few counts. This chain links TRBV18 with TRBJ2-2; 8 bases align to TRBD1. Germline values: CDR1 KGHSH, CDR2 LQKENI. The CDR3 contains 15 residues. Trimming at V came to 3 bases and at J to 4 bases, leaving 4 bases not matched to a gene. The CDR3 region is CASSPATGVTGELFF. CDR3 in DNA: TGTGCCAGCTCACCTGCGACAGGGGTCACCGGGGAGCTGTTTTTT.

This clonotype was counted ten times or more. The V and J genes are TRBV9 and TRBJ1-2; TRBD1 aligns across 7 bases. This CDR3 is built from 15 residues. Germline-derived CDR1 and CDR2 are SGDLS and YYNGEE. The V gene end was trimmed by 3 bases and the J gene end by 1 base; junction bases not matched to a gene: 6. The CDR3 here is CASSGGNRGNYGYTF. The CDR3 DNA is TGTGCCAGCAGCGGGGGAAACAGGGGTAACTATGGCTACACCTTC. Full variable domain (rest looked up from reference TRBV9 and TRBJ1-2): DSGVTQTPKHLITATGQRVTLRCSPRSGDLSVYWYQQSLDQGLQFLIQYYNGEERAKGNILERFSAQQFPDLHSELNLSSLELGDSALYFCASSGGNRGNYGYTFGSGTRLTVV.

The CDR3 coding sequence is TGTGCCAGCAGCCGCCCCCAGGCCGGCTATGGCTACACCTTC. It is translated as CASSRPQAGYGYTF. The chain has TRBV13 and TRBJ1-2; D gene ambiguous. With 5 bases removed from V and 4 bases from J, the gap between germline ends came to 14 bases. The CDR3 consists of 14 residues. Germline V gene lookup returns CDR1 PRHDT and CDR2 FYEKMQ (reference sequence).

The chain uses TRBV6-6 and TRBJ1-1; D is undetermined. V gave up 5 bases and J gave up 0 bases, with 13 bases separating them. This CDR3 spans 15 amino acids. CDR1 MNHNY and CDR2 SVGAGI come from the germline V gene (reference sequence). The CDR3 protein is CASSPPTIMNTEAFF. For the CDR3, the DNA is TGTGCCAGCAGTCCCCCGACAATCATGAACACTGAAGCTTTCTTT.

The chain carries TRBV19 and TRBJ2-1, with TRBD2 matching over 9 bases. CDR1 is LNHDA, CDR2 SQIVND, per germline (reference sequence). This CDR3 has 14 residues. Losses at the gene ends were 5 bases for V and 4 bases for J; bases not matched to a gene: 3. The CDR3 here is CASSVGLAYNEQFF. The CDR3 region has the DNA TGTGCCAGTAGTGTCGGACTAGCGTACAATGAGCAGTTCTTC.

The chain uses TRBV12-3 or TRBV12-4 and TRBJ2-7, with TRBD2 identical over 7 bases. Germline trimming cut 3 bases from V and 2 bases from J; bases unmatched to any gene: 1. This CDR3 has 13 amino acids. The CDR3 DNA reads as TGTGCCAGCAGTTTCAGCGGGACCTACGAGCAGTACTTC. Translation: CASSFSGTYEQYF.

This clonotype was recorded once. V usage is TRBV30 and J usage is TRBJ1-5; 7 bases are a match to TRBD1. CDR1 is GTSNPN, CDR2 SVGIG, per germline (reference sequence). Trimming cost V 1 base and J 6 bases; bases outside gene matches: 9. The CDR3 spans 15 residues. The CDR3: CAWSAGQVGGQPQHF. In DNA form, the CDR3 reads TGTGCCTGGAGTGCCGGACAGGTTGGAGGTCAGCCCCAGCATTTT.

This clonotype showed up many times. The chain combines TRBV27 with TRBJ2-7; D might be TRBD1 (6 bases). The CDR3 covers 13 residues. Trimming shortened V by 4 bases and J by 3 bases, and 10 bases separated the two germline ends. CDR1 is MNHEY, CDR2 SMNVEV, per germline (reference sequence). The CDR3 coding sequence is TGTGCCAGCAGTTCACAGGGTTACTACGAGCAGTACTTC. The encoded protein is CASSSQGYYEQYF.

The table lists this clonotype with many counts. The chain employs TRBV25-1 and TRBJ1-4; D is perhaps TRBD1 (5 bases). CDR1 is MGHDK and CDR2 is SYGVNS in the germline V gene. V shed 5 bases and J shed 5 bases, with 12 bases lying between them. This CDR3 contains 14 residues. The CDR3 bases are TGTGCCAGCAGTCAGGCAGGGCCAAATGAAAAACTGTTTTTT. Protein: CASSQAGPNEKLFF.

This clonotype came up a few times. This chain links TRBV7-9 with TRBJ2-7, with D hard to call. The CDR3 runs to 13 residues. Germline V CDR1 and CDR2: SEHNR, FQNEAQ (reference sequence). Between the trimmed V and J ends, which lost 4 bases and 5 bases, there was a span of 12 bases. The CDR3 loop reads CASSSPGYDEQYF. The CDR3, as DNA: TGTGCCAGCAGCTCGCCTGGCTACGACGAGCAGTACTTC.

CDR3 region: CASSSGPTRINEKLFF. DNA for the CDR3: TGTGCCAGCAGCTCGGGTCCGACAAGGATTAATGAAAAACTGTTTTTT. V and J are TRBV7-8 and TRBJ1-4, with D unresolved. Germline CDR1 SGHVS, CDR2 FQNEAQ. Trimming left V 4 bases short and J 4 bases short, with 16 bases between. The CDR3 runs 16 residues.

This clonotype was recorded many times. The chain carries TRBV20-1 and TRBJ2-5, with D hard to call. This CDR3 spans 12 amino acids. V dropped 4 bases and J dropped 2 bases, with 8 bases sitting between them. CDR1 and CDR2 from the germline V gene are DFQATT and SNEGSKA (reference sequence). The CDR3 nucleotides read TGCAGTGCTAACCCACGTCAAGAGACCCAGTACTTC. Residues: CSANPRQETQYF.

This clonotype has a count of ten or more. The chain couples TRBV20-1 to TRBJ2-7; D is unresolved. Germline CDR1 and CDR2: DFQATT and SNEGSKA (reference sequence). The CDR3 runs to 15 residues. V was clipped by 1 base and J by 2 bases, with 15 bases between them. The CDR3 coding sequence is TGCAGTGCTAGAGTTCCGGGCAGTCCGCCCTACGAGCAGTACTTC. As protein: CSARVPGSPPYEQYF.

V gene TRBV10-3 combines with J gene TRBJ1-1; tentative D call: TRBD1 (6 bases). Germline V gives CDR1 ENHRY, CDR2 SYGVKD. V was clipped by 6 bases and J by 1 base, with 12 bases between them. The CDR3 sequence is 14 residues long. CDR3 loop: CAIRTPGENTEAFF. The DNA of the CDR3 is TGTGCCATCAGAACCCCAGGGGAGAACACTGAAGCTTTCTTT.

The sample holds many counts of this clonotype. The chain recombines TRBV27 with TRBJ2-3, with D perhaps assigned TRBD1 or TRBD2 (5 bases each). The V end was cut by 6 bases, the J end by 0 bases, with 22 bases between. Germline V lookup: CDR1 MNHEY, CDR2 SMNVEV (reference sequence). The CDR3 sequence is 18 residues long. The CDR3 sequence is CASSLRGVGLTSTDTQYF. CDR3 nucleotide sequence: TGTGCCAGCAGCTTGAGGGGAGTGGGGCTAACTAGCACAGATACGCAGTATTTT.

This chain links TRBV29-1 with TRBJ1-3; 8 bases map to TRBD1. V shed 4 bases and J 0 bases; nucleotides not matched to a gene: 8. The CDR3 loop spans 16 amino acids. The germline gives CDR1 SQVTM, CDR2 ANQGSEA. The chain's CDR3 is CSVVFWDRSSGNTIYF. For the CDR3, the DNA is TGCAGCGTTGTATTTTGGGACAGGAGCTCTGGAAACACCATATATTTT. Filled out from reference TRBV29-1 and TRBJ1-3, the complete variable domain reads SAVISQKPSRDICQRGTSLTIQCQVDSQVTMMFWYRQQPGQSLTLIATANQGSEATYESGFVIDKFPISRPNLTFSTLTVSNMSPEDSSIYLCSVVFWDRSSGNTIYFGEGSWLTVV.

This clonotype occurred many times. CDR3 protein: CASSYTGGLTEAFF. DNA of the CDR3: TGTGCCAGCAGCTATACAGGGGGCTTGACTGAAGCTTTCTTT. V and J are TRBV6-5 and TRBJ1-1; TRBD1 agrees at 9 bases. The J segment lost 5 bases and the V segment lost 6 bases, leaving 7 bases of the junction unmatched. The germline CDR1 and CDR2 sequences are MNHEY and SVGAGI. The CDR3 is 14 residues long.

This clonotype was detected only a few times. V usage is TRBV6-5 and J usage is TRBJ2-7, with no clear D. The V end was cut by 2 bases, the J end by 3 bases, with 11 bases between. Germline V CDR1 and CDR2: MNHEY, SVGAGI. The CDR3 is made up of 14 amino acids. This CDR3 is CASSYRAMVYEQYF. In nucleotides, the CDR3 is TGTGCCAGCAGTTACAGGGCCATGGTCTACGAGCAGTACTTC.

This clonotype was recorded at least ten times. The V call is TRBV5-1, the J call TRBJ2-1; 8 nucleotides agree with TRBD2. This CDR3 has 15 amino acids. Germline V lookup: CDR1 SGHRS, CDR2 YFSETQ. J gave up 7 bases and V 4 bases, and 10 bases lay outside the gene matches. This CDR3 reads CASSRDSTGGNEQFF. The CDR3 DNA reads TGCGCCAGCAGCAGAGATTCGACGGGAGGGAATGAGCAGTTCTTC.

This clonotype was detected many times. The V call is TRBV4-1, the J call TRBJ2-3; 11 positions match TRBD2. The germline gives CDR1 MGHRA, CDR2 YSYEKL. There are 16 residues in the CDR3. Trimming at V came to 1 base and at J to 6 bases, leaving 6 bases not matched to a gene. CDR3 protein: CASSQAGLAGGDTQYF. The CDR3 bases are TGCGCCAGCAGCCAAGCTGGCTTAGCGGGAGGGGATACGCAGTATTTT.

This clonotype was recorded at least ten times. The chain recombines TRBV28 with TRBJ2-7; D possibly corresponds to TRBD1 (6 bases). The ends were cut back, 5 bases at V and 5 bases at J, with 16 bases in the middle. This CDR3 region has 14 residues. CDR1 and CDR2 (germline): MDHEN, SYDVKM. CDR3 residues: CASSGTGTYNEQYF. DNA for the CDR3: TGTGCCAGCAGTGGAACCGGGACATACAACGAGCAGTACTTC.

J is TRBJ2-1 and V is TRBV6-1; D is ambiguous. The CDR3 sequence is 11 residues long. V shed 4 bases and J shed 15 bases, with 13 bases lying between them. From germline, CDR1 is MNHNS and CDR2 SASEGT. CDR3 bases: TGTGCCAGCAGTGGAAGGCCCCAAGGGTTCTTC. This translates into CASSGRPQGFF.

The chain couples TRBV12-3 or TRBV12-4 to TRBJ2-1, with 9 bases aligning to TRBD1. This CDR3 contains 16 residues. V was clipped by 3 bases and J by 8 bases; unmatched bases: 11. CDR3 loop: CASSLGQGRRSDEQFF. CDR3 coding DNA: TGTGCCAGCAGTTTGGGACAGGGCCGGAGGTCTGATGAGCAGTTCTTC.

There are many counts of this clonotype. The rearrangement uses TRBV20-1 and TRBJ1-2; a possible D gene is TRBD1 (5 bases). Trimming left V 1 base short and J 0 bases short, with 15 bases between. From germline, CDR1 is DFQATT and CDR2 SNEGSKA (reference sequence). CDR3 length: 16 amino acids. Here the CDR3 reads CSARVAGSQSNYGYTF. The CDR3 DNA is TGCAGTGCTAGAGTCGCAGGGTCCCAATCTAACTATGGCTACACCTTC.